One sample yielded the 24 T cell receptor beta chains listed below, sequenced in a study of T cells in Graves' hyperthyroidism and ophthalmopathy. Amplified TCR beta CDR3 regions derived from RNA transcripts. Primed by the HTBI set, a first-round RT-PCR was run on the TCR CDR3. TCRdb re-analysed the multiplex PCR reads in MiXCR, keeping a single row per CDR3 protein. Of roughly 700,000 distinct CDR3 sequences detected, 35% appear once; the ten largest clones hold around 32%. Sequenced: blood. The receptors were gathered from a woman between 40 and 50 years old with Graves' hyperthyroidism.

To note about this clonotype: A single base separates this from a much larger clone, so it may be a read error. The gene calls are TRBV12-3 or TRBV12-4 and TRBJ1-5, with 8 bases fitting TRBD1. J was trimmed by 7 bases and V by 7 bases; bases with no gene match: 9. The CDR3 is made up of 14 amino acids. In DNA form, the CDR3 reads TGTGCCAGCAAGGGCGACAGGGGTGGGCAGCCCCAGCATTTT. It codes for CASKGDRGGQPQHF.

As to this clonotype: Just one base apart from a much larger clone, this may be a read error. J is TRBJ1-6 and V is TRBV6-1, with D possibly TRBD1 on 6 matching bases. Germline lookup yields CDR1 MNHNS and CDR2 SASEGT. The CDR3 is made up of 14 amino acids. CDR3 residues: CVSRPGHFRTPLHF. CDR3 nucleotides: TGTGTCAGCAGGCCGGGACACTTCAGGACACCCCTCCACTTT.

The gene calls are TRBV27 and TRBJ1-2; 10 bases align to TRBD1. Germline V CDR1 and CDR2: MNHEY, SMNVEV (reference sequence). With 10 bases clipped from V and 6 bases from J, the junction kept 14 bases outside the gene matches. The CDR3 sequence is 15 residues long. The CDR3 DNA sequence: TGTGCCACGTCCTCGGGACAGGGGAACCTACATGGCTACACCTTC. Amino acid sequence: CATSSGQGNLHGYTF.

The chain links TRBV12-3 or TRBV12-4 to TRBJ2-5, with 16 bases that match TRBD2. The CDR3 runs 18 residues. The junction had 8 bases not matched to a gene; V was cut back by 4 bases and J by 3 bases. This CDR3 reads CASSSGLAGGVAEETQYF. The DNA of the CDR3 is TGTGCCAGCAGTTCGGGACTAGCGGGAGGGGTAGCCGAAGAGACCCAGTACTTC.

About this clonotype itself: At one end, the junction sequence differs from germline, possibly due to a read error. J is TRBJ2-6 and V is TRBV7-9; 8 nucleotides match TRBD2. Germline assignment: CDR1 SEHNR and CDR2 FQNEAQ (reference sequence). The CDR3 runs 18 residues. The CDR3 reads CASSGRGGHAGGANVLTF. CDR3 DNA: TGCGCCAGCAGCGGACGGGGGGGCCACGCTGGCGGGGCCAACGTCCTGACTTTC. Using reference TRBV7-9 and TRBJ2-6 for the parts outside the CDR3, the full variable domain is DTGVSQNPRHKITKRGQNVTFRCDPISEHNRLYWYRQTLGQGPEFLTYFQNEAQLEKSRLLSDRFSAERPKGSFSTLEIQRTEQGDSAMYLCASSGRGGHAGGANVLTFGAGSRLTVL.

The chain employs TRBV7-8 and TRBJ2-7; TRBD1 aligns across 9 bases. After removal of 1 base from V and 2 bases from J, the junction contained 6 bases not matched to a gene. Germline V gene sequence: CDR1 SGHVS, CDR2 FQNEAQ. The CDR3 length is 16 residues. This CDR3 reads CASSLVLGQGTYEQYF. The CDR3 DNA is TGTGCCAGCAGCTTAGTCCTGGGACAGGGAACCTACGAGCAGTACTTC.

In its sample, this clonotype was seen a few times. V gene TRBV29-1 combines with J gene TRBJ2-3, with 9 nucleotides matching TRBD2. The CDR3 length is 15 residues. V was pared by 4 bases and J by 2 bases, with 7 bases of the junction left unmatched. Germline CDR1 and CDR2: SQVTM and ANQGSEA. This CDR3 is CSVVWLAGPTDTQYF. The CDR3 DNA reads TGCAGCGTTGTCTGGCTAGCGGGGCCCACAGATACGCAGTATTTT.

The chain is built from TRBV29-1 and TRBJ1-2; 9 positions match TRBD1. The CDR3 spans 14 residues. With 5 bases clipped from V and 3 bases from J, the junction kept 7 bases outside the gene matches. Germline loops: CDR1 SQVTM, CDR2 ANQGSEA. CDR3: CSVQQGAGDYGYTF. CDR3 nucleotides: TGCAGCGTTCAACAGGGGGCCGGGGACTATGGCTACACCTTC.

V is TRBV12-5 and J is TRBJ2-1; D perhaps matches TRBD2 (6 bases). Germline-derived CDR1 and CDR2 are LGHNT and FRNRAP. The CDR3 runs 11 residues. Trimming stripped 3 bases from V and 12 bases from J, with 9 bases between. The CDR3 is CASGFWGGQFF. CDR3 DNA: TGTGCTAGTGGTTTCTGGGGAGGGCAGTTCTTC. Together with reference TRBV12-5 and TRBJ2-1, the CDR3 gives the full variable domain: DARVTQTPRHKVTEMGQEVTMRCQPILGHNTVFWYRQTMMQGLELLAYFRNRAPLDDSGMPKDRFSAEMPDATLATLKIQPSEPRDSAVYFCASGFWGGQFFGPGTRLTVL.

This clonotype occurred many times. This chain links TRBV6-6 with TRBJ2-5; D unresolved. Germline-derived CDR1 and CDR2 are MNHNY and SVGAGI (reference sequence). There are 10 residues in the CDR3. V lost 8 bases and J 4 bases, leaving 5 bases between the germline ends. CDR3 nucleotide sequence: TGTGCCAGCCGGCGAGAGACCCAGTACTTC. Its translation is CASRRETQYF.

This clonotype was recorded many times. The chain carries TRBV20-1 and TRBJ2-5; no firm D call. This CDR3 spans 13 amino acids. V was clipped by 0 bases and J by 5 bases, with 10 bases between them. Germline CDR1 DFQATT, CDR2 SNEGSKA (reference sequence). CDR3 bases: TGCAGTGCTAGAGATTGGACGGTGGAGACCCAGTACTTC. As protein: CSARDWTVETQYF.

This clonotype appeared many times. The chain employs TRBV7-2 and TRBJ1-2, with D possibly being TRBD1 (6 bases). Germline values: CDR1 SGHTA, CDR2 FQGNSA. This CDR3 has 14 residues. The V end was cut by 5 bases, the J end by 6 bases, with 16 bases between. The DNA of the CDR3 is TGTGCCAGCAGCCTAGAACGGGGGGCGGATGGCTACACCTTC. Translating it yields CASSLERGADGYTF.

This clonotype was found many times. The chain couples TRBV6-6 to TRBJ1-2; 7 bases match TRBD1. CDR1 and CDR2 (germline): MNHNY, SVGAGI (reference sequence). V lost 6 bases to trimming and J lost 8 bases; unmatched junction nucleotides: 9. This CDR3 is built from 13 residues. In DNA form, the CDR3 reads TGTGCCAGCAGCCTACGGGACAGACTAGGCTACACCTTC. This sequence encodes CASSLRDRLGYTF.

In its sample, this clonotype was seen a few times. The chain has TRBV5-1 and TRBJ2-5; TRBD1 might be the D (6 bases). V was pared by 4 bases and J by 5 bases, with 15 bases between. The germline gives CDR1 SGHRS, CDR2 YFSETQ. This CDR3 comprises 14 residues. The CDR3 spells CASSPTGNGETQYF. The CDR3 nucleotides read TGCGCCAGCAGCCCTACAGGGAATGGGGAGACCCAGTACTTC.

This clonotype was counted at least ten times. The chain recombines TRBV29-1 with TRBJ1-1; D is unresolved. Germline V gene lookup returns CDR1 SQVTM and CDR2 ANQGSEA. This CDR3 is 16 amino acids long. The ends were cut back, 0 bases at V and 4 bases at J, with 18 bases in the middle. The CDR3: CSVEDVPWRDGTEAFF. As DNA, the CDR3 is TGCAGCGTTGAAGATGTTCCGTGGAGGGATGGCACTGAAGCTTTCTTT.

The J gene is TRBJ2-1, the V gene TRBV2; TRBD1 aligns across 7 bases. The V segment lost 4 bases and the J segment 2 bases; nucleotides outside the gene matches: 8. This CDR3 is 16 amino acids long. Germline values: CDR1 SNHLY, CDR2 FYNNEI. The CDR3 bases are TGTGCCAGCAGTGTAGGGACAGAAAGTACCTACAATGAGCAGTTCTTC. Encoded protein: CASSVGTESTYNEQFF. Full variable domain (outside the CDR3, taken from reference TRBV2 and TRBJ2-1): EPEVTQTPSHQVTQMGQEVILRCVPISNHLYFYWYRQILGQKVEFLVSFYNNEISEKSEIFDDQFSVERPDGSNFTLKIRSTKLEDSAMYFCASSVGTESTYNEQFFGPGTRLTVL.

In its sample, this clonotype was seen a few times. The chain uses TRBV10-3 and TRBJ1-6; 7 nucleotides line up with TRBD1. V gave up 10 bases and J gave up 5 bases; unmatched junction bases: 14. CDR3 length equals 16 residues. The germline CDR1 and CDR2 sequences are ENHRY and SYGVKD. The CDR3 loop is CASGSDGTEDNSPLHF. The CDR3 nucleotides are TGTGCCAGCGGCTCAGACGGGACAGAGGATAATTCACCCCTCCACTTT.

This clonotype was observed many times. This chain's CDR3 is CASKSGWKNTEAFF. The CDR3 DNA reads as TGCGCCAGCAAGTCCGGATGGAAGAACACTGAAGCTTTCTTT. V is TRBV10-2 and J is TRBJ1-1; D is undetermined. Looked up from germline, CDR1 is WSHSY and CDR2 is SAAADI. This CDR3 is 14 amino acids long. Deletions cut 7 bases from V and 1 base from J, with 13 bases between.

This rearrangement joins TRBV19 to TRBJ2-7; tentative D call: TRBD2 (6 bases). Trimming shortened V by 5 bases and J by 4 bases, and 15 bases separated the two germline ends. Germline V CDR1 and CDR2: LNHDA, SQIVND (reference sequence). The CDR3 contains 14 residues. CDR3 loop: CASSPSGSQYEQYF. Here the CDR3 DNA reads TGTGCCAGTAGTCCCTCCGGGAGCCAATACGAGCAGTACTTC. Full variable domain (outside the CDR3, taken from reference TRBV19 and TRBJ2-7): DGGITQSPKYLFRKEGQNVTLSCEQNLNHDAMYWYRQDPGQGLRLIYYSQIVNDFQKGDIAEGYSVSREKKESFPLTVTSAQKNPTAFYLCASSPSGSQYEQYFGPGTRLTVT.

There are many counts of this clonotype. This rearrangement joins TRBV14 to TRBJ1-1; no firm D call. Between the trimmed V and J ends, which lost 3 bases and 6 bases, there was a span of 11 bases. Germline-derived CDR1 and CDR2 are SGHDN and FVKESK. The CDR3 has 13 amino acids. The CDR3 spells CASSHGPPPEAFF. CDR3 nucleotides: TGTGCCAGCAGCCATGGACCTCCGCCTGAAGCTTTCTTT.

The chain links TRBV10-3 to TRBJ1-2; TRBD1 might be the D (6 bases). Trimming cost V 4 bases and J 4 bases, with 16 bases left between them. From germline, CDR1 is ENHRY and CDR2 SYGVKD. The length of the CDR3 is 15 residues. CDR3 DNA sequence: TGTGCCATCAGTGGGGACACCCGAGGATCCTATGGCTACACCTTC. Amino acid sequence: CAISGDTRGSYGYTF.

CDR3 sequence reads: CASSLTGGDNEQFF. The DNA of the CDR3 is TGTGCCAGCAGCTTAACAGGGGGTGACAATGAGCAGTTCTTC. The chain is built from TRBV11-1 and TRBJ2-1; 8 bases are a match to TRBD1. Germline V CDR1 and CDR2: SGHAT, FQDESV (reference sequence). V trimming: 2 bases; J trimming: 5 bases; junction bases outside the gene matches: 2. The CDR3 has 14 amino acids.

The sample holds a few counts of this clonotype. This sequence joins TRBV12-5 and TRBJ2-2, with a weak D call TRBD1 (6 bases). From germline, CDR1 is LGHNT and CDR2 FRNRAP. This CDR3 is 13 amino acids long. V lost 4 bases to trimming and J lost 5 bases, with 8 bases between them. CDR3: CASGSQGTGELFF. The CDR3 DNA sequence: TGTGCTAGTGGTTCACAGGGAACCGGGGAGCTGTTTTTT.

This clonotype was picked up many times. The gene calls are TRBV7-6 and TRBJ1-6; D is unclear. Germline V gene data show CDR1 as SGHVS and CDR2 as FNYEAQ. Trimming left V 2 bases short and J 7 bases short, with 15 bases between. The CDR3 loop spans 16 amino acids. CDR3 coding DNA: TGTGCCAGCAGCTTAACCCCCAGAGCGGGGAATTCACCCCTCCACTTT. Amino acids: CASSLTPRAGNSPLHF.